This is a list of T cell receptor beta chains from one sample in a study of shared clonotypes between healthy human individuals. The repertoire was sequenced with immunoSEQ multiplex PCR; TCRdb's copy has only in-frame clones and lacks some. The table includes more than 2,000,000 clones, more than 80% detected once. Input material: naive CD4+ T cells from PBMCs. The receptors originated from a man younger than 35 in good health. Some clones in this sample may be carry-over from other donors' samples. The CDR3 runs from the conserved cysteine through the conserved F or W. A D gene is named only where the DNA matches it firmly.

j_gene | d_gene | v_gene | CDR3nt | CDR3aa
TRBJ2-7 | - | TRBV4-1 | TGCGCCAGCAGCCAAGACTCGAGCTCCTACGAGCAGTACTTC | CASSQDSSSYEQYF
TRBJ1-5 | TRBD1 | TRBV2 | TGTGCCAGCAGTAAACAGGGGCCCTATCAGCCCCAGCATTTT | CASSKQGPYQPQHF
TRBJ1-2 | TRBD1 | TRBV28 | TGTGCCAGCAGTTTATGGGGACAGGGGTTTAAGGGCTACACCTTC | CASSLWGQGFKGYTF
TRBJ2-4 | TRBD2 | TRBV7-9 | TGTGCCAGCAGCCGGTCGGCGGGAGGAGCTAAAAACATTCAGTACTTC | CASSRSAGGAKNIQYF
TRBJ1-2 | - | TRBV9 | TGTGCCAGCTCCCGACACGGCGAAGGGTATGGCTACACCTTC | CASSRHGEGYGYTF
TRBJ2-2 | TRBD2 | TRBV7-9 | TGTGCCAGCAGCCCCATAGCGGGAGAGATCGGGGAGCTGTTTTTT | CASSPIAGEIGELFF
TRBJ2-2 | - | TRBV11-2 | TGTGCCAGCAGCTTAGTTTTAGGGAGTCCCGGGGAGCTGTTTTTT | CASSLVLGSPGELFF
TRBJ2-3 | - | TRBV19 | TGTGCCAGTAGTATTTCGCCGATCTTAGTGTATTTT | CASSISPILVYF
TRBJ2-7 | - | TRBV11-2 | TGTGCCAGCAGCGCAAGGCGTGGACCTTACGAGCAGTACTTC | CASSARRGPYEQYF
TRBJ2-5 | - | TRBV7-3 | TGTGCCAGCAGCCCAGCCCCAAATACGGAGACCCAGTACTTC | CASSPAPNTETQYF
TRBJ2-5 | - | TRBV7-9 | TGTGCCAGCAGCTTAAGTCGGGGGGCGGTTGCGGAGACCCAGTACTTC | CASSLSRGAVAETQYF
TRBJ1-2 | TRBD1 | TRBV6-6 | TGTGCCAGCAGGCACACCCGGGACAGGGCTTCCGGCTACACCTTC | CASRHTRDRASGYTF
TRBJ2-3 | - | TRBV7-2 | TGTGCCAGCAGCTCCCGCTCTAGCACAGATACGCAGTATTTT | CASSSRSSTDTQYF
TRBJ2-7 | TRBD1 | TRBV6-5 | TGTGCCAGCAGTGACCCTACAGGGGGCGGGGGGCAGTACTTC | CASSDPTGGGGQYF
TRBJ2-7 | - | TRBV5-4 | TGTGCCAGCAGCTTGGAAGGCGCCTACGAGCAGTACTTC | CASSLEGAYEQYF
TRBJ2-3 | - | TRBV29-1 | TGCAGCGTTGTAGGGCCCGACACAGATACGCAGTATTTT | CSVVGPDTDTQYF
TRBJ1-1 | - | TRBV28 | TGTGCCAGCAACACCAGATGGGGCCGAGGGCGAGCCACTGAAGCTTTCTTT | CASNTRWGRGRATEAFF
TRBJ1-5 | TRBD1 | TRBV28 | TGTGCCAGCAGTTTCCGAGACAGGGACCATCAGCCCCAGCATTTT | CASSFRDRDHQPQHF
TRBJ2-4 | - | TRBV7-3 | TGTGCCAGCAGCTTGGGCCCGGACCCAAACATTCAGTACTTC | CASSLGPDPNIQYF
TRBJ2-5 | - | TRBV7-9 | TGTGCCAGCAGCTTCGGGGTAGGGGAGACCCAGTACTTC | CASSFGVGETQYF